The 13 T cell receptor beta chains below all came from one sample that was sequenced in a study of cytotoxic CD8 clonotypes in ibrutinib-treated CLL. The data were produced by immunoSEQ multiplex PCR, yet TCRdb's version contains in-frame clones alone and is incomplete. This table has around 70,000 clones, approximately 80% appearing once. This specimen consisted of PBMCs, obtained at disease progression, from a patient treated with ibrutinib. Receptor source: a human donor with chronic lymphocytic leukemia.

The rearrangement links TRBV27 to TRBJ1-1; D is unresolved. CDR3 length equals 15 residues. Trimming left V 0 bases short and J 1 base short, with 9 bases between. Germline lookup yields CDR1 MNHEY and CDR2 SMNVEV (reference sequence). The CDR3 loop is CASSLSIYGNTEAFF. In nucleotides, the CDR3 is TGTGCCAGCAGTTTATCGATATACGGGAACACTGAAGCTTTCTTT.

The J gene is TRBJ2-5, the V gene TRBV10-3, with D unresolved. Looked up from germline, CDR1 is ENHRY and CDR2 is SYGVKD. Trimming cost V 10 bases and J 0 bases, with 12 bases left between them. This CDR3 has 13 amino acids. CDR3 loop: CATETQYQETQYF. The CDR3 bases are TGTGCCACCGAAACCCAGTACCAAGAGACCCAGTACTTC.

The rearrangement uses TRBV2 and TRBJ2-7; 7 bases line up with TRBD2. With V trimmed by 6 bases and J by 3 bases, 8 bases remained unmatched. CDR3 length: 14 residues. Germline V CDR1 and CDR2: SNHLY, FYNNEI. The CDR3 protein is CASRGVGLYYEQYF. CDR3 DNA sequence: TGTGCCAGCAGAGGCGTGGGACTATACTACGAGCAGTACTTC. Supplemented by reference TRBV2 and TRBJ2-7, the full variable domain reads EPEVTQTPSHQVTQMGQEVILRCVPISNHLYFYWYRQILGQKVEFLVSFYNNEISEKSEIFDDQFSVERPDGSNFTLKIRSTKLEDSAMYFCASRGVGLYYEQYFGPGTRLTVT.

The chain is built from TRBV5-4 and TRBJ2-3; D could derive from TRBD1 or TRBD2 (6 bases each). The CDR3 contains 16 residues. Trimming took 4 bases from V and 0 from J, leaving 15 bases between them. Germline V gene data show CDR1 as SGHNT and CDR2 as YYREEE (reference sequence). The CDR3, as DNA: TGTGCCAGCAGCAAAGGAGGGACACTTAGCACAGATACGCAGTATTTT. It translates to CASSKGGTLSTDTQYF.

The gene calls are TRBV5-4 and TRBJ2-1; D not certain. V was pared by 3 bases and J by 9 bases, with 22 bases between. The CDR3 has 16 residues. CDR1 is SGHNT and CDR2 is YYREEE in the germline V gene (reference sequence). The CDR3, as DNA: TGTGCCAGCAGCTCATTGACCGGAGTGCGTAGTGGTGAGCAGTTCTTC. Translated, it gives CASSSLTGVRSGEQFF. Based on the CDR3 plus reference TRBV5-4 and TRBJ2-1, the full variable domain is ETGVTQSPTHLIKTRGQQVTLRCSSQSGHNTVSWYQQALGQGPQFIFQYYREEENGRGNFPPRFSGLQFPNYSSELNVNALELDDSALYLCASSSLTGVRSGEQFFGPGTRLTVL.

The V and J genes are TRBV11-2 and TRBJ2-1, with 10 bases fitting TRBD2. The junction had 10 bases not matched to a gene; V was cut back by 6 bases and J by 8 bases. The germline CDR1 and CDR2 sequences are SGHAT and FQNNGV. The CDR3 runs to 15 residues. CDR3 loop: CASRPRAGGRDEQFF. The CDR3, as DNA: TGTGCCAGCAGACCTAGAGCGGGAGGGAGGGATGAGCAGTTCTTC.

The chain has TRBV7-2 and TRBJ2-5; 8 nucleotides match TRBD1. Looked up from germline, CDR1 is SGHTA and CDR2 is FQGNSA. The V gene end was trimmed by 5 bases and the J gene end by 5 bases; junction bases not matched to a gene: 4. The CDR3 length is 13 residues. The CDR3 sequence is CASSRTGWETQYF. The CDR3 nucleotides are TGTGCCAGCAGCCGGACAGGGTGGGAGACCCAGTACTTC.

This clone has only one observation. The chain links TRBV5-1 to TRBJ2-5; tentative D call: TRBD2 (5 bases). V lost 8 bases, J lost 5 bases, and 10 bases lay in between. This CDR3 comprises 11 residues. Germline CDR1 reads SGHRS; CDR2 reads YFSETQ. DNA for the CDR3: TGCGCCAGTGGGCGAGGGGAGACCCAGTACTTC. This translates into CASGRGETQYF.

The CDR3 DNA is TGTGCCAGCAGTTACCCCTCATTTGACAGGCTTGTCTACACCTTC. Translated, it gives CASSYPSFDRLVYTF. J is TRBJ1-2 and V is TRBV6-6; TRBD1 is a possible D gene (6 bases). This CDR3 is built from 15 residues. Per the germline V gene, CDR1 is MNHNY and CDR2 is SVGAGI (reference sequence). V lost 2 bases to trimming and J lost 10 bases, with 20 bases between them.

The V gene is TRBV30, the J gene TRBJ2-7; D unresolved. The V gene's germline CDR1 is GTSNPN and CDR2 SVGIG (reference sequence). V was pared by 0 bases and J by 4 bases, with 7 bases between. The CDR3 contains 12 residues. As DNA, the CDR3 is TGTGCCTGGAGTGTGACGGGTTACGAGCAGTACTTC. It yields the protein CAWSVTGYEQYF.

V gene TRBV5-1 combines with J gene TRBJ2-5; the D is unclear. Germline V gives CDR1 SGHRS, CDR2 YFSETQ. V was pared by 0 bases and J by 0 bases, with 6 bases between. The CDR3 is 14 residues long. The CDR3: CASSLDPNQETQYF. CDR3 in DNA: TGCGCCAGCAGCTTGGATCCTAACCAAGAGACCCAGTACTTC.

The CDR3 region is CASSVGTGELFF. The DNA for the CDR3 is TGTGCCAGCAGTGTTGGTACCGGGGAGCTGTTTTTT. The chain joins TRBV2 to TRBJ2-2; no clear D gene. Trimming took 4 bases from V and 5 from J, leaving 5 bases between them. The CDR3 sequence is 12 residues long. Per the germline V gene, CDR1 is SNHLY and CDR2 is FYNNEI.

The chain's CDR3 is CASSLVEGAIPFGYGYTF. DNA for the CDR3: TGTGCCAGCTCACTGGTCGAGGGCGCGATCCCCTTTGGCTATGGCTACACCTTC. V gene TRBV18 combines with J gene TRBJ1-2, with unresolved D. This CDR3 has 18 residues. Germline CDR1 is KGHSH and CDR2 is LQKENI. V was cut by 4 bases and J by 4 bases, with 25 bases left in between.